Below, 10 T cell receptor beta chains from the same sample are listed, as sequenced in a study of long-term antiretroviral therapy in people with HIV (dated by TCRdb to between 2021 and 2024). The immunoSEQ hsTCRB v3.0 assay was used at survey level resolution to sequence the TRB variable region. Imported from immuneACCESS, the table was reduced by TCRdb to in-frame sequences with V and J called. These copies leave out some clones; in studies compared against another copy, an unresolved V gene accounts for under half, and the cause of the remainder is not known. The sample table records some 47,000 clones; about 96% of these occur just once. Of the sample, less than 3% falls within the top ten clones. The material sequenced was unsorted PBMCs, taken 3.7 years after starting antiretroviral therapy. These receptors were collected from a woman between 50 and 59 years old with HIV.

The V and J genes are TRBV19 and TRBJ1-1; D is unclear. There are 13 residues in the CDR3. CDR1 LNHDA and CDR2 SQIVND come from the germline V gene (reference sequence). Trimming pared 0 bases from V and 9 bases from J, leaving 11 bases between. Here the CDR3 reads CASSIDYSQKAFF. In DNA, the CDR3 is TGTGCCAGTAGTATAGATTACAGCCAAAAAGCTTTCTTT.

The V and J genes are TRBV19 and TRBJ1-1; tentative D call: TRBD1 (6 bases). V shed 9 bases and J shed 1 base, with 27 bases lying between them. The CDR3 extends over 18 amino acids. The germline CDR1 and CDR2 sequences are LNHDA and SQIVND (reference sequence). The CDR3 DNA reads as TGTGCCAGCAAAACCTGGACAGCGAAAACCGGAGGGAACACTGAAGCTTTCTTT. Amino acids: CASKTWTAKTGGNTEAFF.

This chain links TRBV7-6 with TRBJ2-1; D might be TRBD1 (6 bases). Deletions cut 4 bases from V and 2 bases from J, with 12 bases between. Looked up from germline, CDR1 is SGHVS and CDR2 is FNYEAQ. This CDR3 region has 15 residues. The CDR3 nucleotides are TGTGCCAGCAGCTCCCGGGACACCCCCTACAATGAGCAGTTCTTC. Translation gives CASSSRDTPYNEQFF.

This chain joins TRBV2 and TRBJ2-2, with 8 bases that match TRBD1. V shed 2 bases and J 6 bases; nucleotides not matched to a gene: 5. This CDR3 spans 15 amino acids. Germline assignment: CDR1 SNHLY and CDR2 FYNNEI. This CDR3 reads CASSEQGAHAGELFF. The CDR3 DNA is TGTGCCAGCAGTGAACAGGGGGCTCACGCCGGGGAGCTGTTTTTT.

The chain employs TRBV7-3 and TRBJ2-1, with 11 bases matching TRBD2. In germline, CDR1 is SGHTA, CDR2 FQGTGA. Trimming cost V 2 bases and J 4 bases; bases outside gene matches: 4. The CDR3 contains 16 residues. CDR3 in DNA: TGTGCCAGCAGCTTAGTTAGCGGGGGGGGTTACAATGAGCAGTTCTTC. Its translation: CASSLVSGGGYNEQFF. The variable domain in full, completed from reference TRBV7-3 and TRBJ2-1, reads GAGVSQTPSNKVTEKGKYVELRCDPISGHTALYWYRQSLGQGPEFLIYFQGTGAADDSGLPNDRFFAVRPEGSVSTLKIQRTERGDSAVYLCASSLVSGGGYNEQFFGPGTRLTVL.

This chain joins TRBV21-1 and TRBJ1-2. TRBV21-1 is a pseudogene segment. The CDR3 spans 15 residues. CDR3 amino acids: CASSKATPGNYGYTF. CDR3 nucleotide sequence: TGTGCCAGCAGCAAAGCTACTCCGGGCAACTATGGCTACACCTTC.

V usage is TRBV9 and J usage is TRBJ2-7; either TRBD1 or TRBD2 may fit D (5 bases each). This CDR3 spans 14 amino acids. The germline V and J ends were trimmed by 6 bases and 0 bases, with 13 bases remaining between them. The V gene's germline CDR1 is SGDLS and CDR2 YYNGEE. The CDR3 DNA is TGTGCCAGCAACCTAGGGGAGAGCTCCTACGAGCAGTACTTC. Amino acids: CASNLGESSYEQYF.

The genes are TRBV7-2 and TRBJ2-7; 7 bases line up with TRBD1. The germline V gene encodes CDR1 SGHTA and CDR2 FQGNSA. J was trimmed by 1 base and V by 5 bases; bases with no gene match: 11. The CDR3 runs 16 residues. CDR3 DNA sequence: TGTGCCAGCAGCCCGAATACCGGGACAGCGTCCTACGAGCAGTACTTC. Translated: CASSPNTGTASYEQYF.

The rearrangement links TRBV7-2 to TRBJ1-5; D is possibly TRBD1 (6 bases). The CDR3 length is 13 residues. V was shortened by 5 bases and J by 4 bases, with 9 bases between the two germline ends. Germline CDR1 is SGHTA and CDR2 is FQGNSA. The CDR3 nucleotides read TGTGCCAGCAGCGAAACAGGGAATCAGCCCCAGCATTTT. The encoded protein is CASSETGNQPQHF.

This rearrangement joins TRBV18 to TRBJ1-5; D is unclear. The V gene lost 6 bases and the J gene lost 5 bases, with 14 bases spanning the gap. The CDR3 has 14 amino acids. The germline V gene encodes CDR1 KGHSH and CDR2 LQKENI. The CDR3 DNA reads TGTGCCAGCTCTGAAGGGTTCCAGGATCAGCCCCAGCATTTT. It codes for CASSEGFQDQPQHF.